The T cell receptor beta chain under discussion was sequenced for a study of blood T cell repertoires in COVID-19. Repertoires were generated with immunoSEQ multiplex PCR, while TCRdb's copy carries only in-frame clones and drops some. The repertoire holds approximately 290,000 clones, with 90% as singletons. The germline CDR1 and CDR2 sequences are SGHNT and YENEEA. Trimming cost V 1 base and J 4 bases; bases outside gene matches: 0. The CDR3 runs 13 residues. Participant-reported clinical history was the basis for cohort assignment. Sequenced input: PBMCs or T cells enriched from blood (not recorded which). V and J are TRBV11-3 and TRBJ1-2, with 7 bases matching TRBD1. This clonotype was obtained from a woman between 18 and 29 years old with acute COVID-19. The CDR3 DNA reads TGTGCCAGCAGCTTAGCAGGGGGCTATGGCTACACCTTC. It yields the protein CASSLAGGYGYTF.